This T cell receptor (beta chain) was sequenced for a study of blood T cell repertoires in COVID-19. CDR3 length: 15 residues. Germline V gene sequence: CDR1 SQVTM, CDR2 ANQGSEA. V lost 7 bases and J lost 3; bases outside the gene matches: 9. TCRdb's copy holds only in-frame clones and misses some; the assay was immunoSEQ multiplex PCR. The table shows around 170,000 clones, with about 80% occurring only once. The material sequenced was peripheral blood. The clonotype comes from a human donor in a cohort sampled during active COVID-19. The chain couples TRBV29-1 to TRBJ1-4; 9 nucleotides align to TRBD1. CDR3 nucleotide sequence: TGCAGCGCCCAAAGGGGACAGGGTGCTAATGAAAAACTGTTTTTT. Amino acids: CSAQRGQGANEKLFF.